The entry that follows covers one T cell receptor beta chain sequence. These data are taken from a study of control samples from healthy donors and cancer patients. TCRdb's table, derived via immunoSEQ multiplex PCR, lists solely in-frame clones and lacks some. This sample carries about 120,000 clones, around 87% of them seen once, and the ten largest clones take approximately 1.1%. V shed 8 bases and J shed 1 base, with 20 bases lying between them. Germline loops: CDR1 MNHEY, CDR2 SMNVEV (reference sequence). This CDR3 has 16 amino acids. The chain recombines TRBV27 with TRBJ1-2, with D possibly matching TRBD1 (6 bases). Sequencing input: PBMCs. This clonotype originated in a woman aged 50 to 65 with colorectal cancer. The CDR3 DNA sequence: TGTGCCAGCGGGGGGAGCAGGGGCGAATTTAACTATGGCTACACCTTC. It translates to CASGGSRGEFNYGYTF.